These 2 T cell receptor beta chains originate from one sample sequenced in a study of regulatory T cells in long-lasting Graves disease. Time point of the sample: newly diagnosed GD, antithyroid drugs for less than 3 months. Extracted PBMC RNA gave rise to the TCR library. Through Arm-PCR of CDR3 regions and iRepertoire HTBI primers, TCR beta libraries were built. MiXCR, run by TCRdb on the multiplex PCR reads, gives a single entry per CDR3 protein. The table includes 250,000 or so distinct CDR3 sequences, 20% to 25% detected once. The specimen was peripheral blood mononuclear cells (PBMCs), collected at new diagnosis, from a patient treated with antithyroid drugs. These receptors all come from a female donor with Graves disease.

This clonotype has at least ten counts. The CDR3: CASSRTGFTGANVLTF. In nucleotides, the CDR3 is TGTGCCAGCAGCCGGACAGGGTTCACTGGGGCCAACGTCCTGACTTTC. V gene TRBV7-3 combines with J gene TRBJ2-6; 8 positions match TRBD1. The CDR3 contains 16 residues. Germline V gene data show CDR1 as SGHTA and CDR2 as FQGTGA. After removal of 5 bases from V and 2 bases from J, the junction contained 5 bases not matched to a gene.

This clonotype was seen many times. V usage is TRBV10-3 and J usage is TRBJ2-5, with a weak D call TRBD2 (5 bases). The CDR3 length is 14 residues. With 10 bases removed from V and 7 bases from J, the gap between germline ends came to 22 bases. Looked up from germline, CDR1 is ENHRY and CDR2 is SYGVKD. Written as DNA, the CDR3 is TGTGCCACCCAAGCGGTATCTAGTGTGGGGACCCAGTACTTC. This codes for CATQAVSSVGTQYF.